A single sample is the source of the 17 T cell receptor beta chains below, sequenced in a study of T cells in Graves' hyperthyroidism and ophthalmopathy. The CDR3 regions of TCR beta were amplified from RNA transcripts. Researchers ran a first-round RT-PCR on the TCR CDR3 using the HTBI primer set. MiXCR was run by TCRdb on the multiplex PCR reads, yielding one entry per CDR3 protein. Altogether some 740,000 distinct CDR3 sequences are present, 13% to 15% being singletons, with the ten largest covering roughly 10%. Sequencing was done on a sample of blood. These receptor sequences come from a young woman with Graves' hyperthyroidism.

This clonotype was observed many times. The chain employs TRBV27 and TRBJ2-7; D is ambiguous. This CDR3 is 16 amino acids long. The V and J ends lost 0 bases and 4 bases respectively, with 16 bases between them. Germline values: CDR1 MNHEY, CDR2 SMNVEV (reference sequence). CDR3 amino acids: CASSLSFSAHSYEQYF. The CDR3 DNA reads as TGTGCCAGCAGTTTATCTTTCTCCGCGCATTCTTACGAGCAGTACTTC.

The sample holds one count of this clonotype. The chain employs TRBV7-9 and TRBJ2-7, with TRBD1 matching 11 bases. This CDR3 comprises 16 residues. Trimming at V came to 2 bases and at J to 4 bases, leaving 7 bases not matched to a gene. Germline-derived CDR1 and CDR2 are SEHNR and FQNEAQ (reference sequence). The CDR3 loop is CASSLMGDRGKYEQYF. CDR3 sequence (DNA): TGTGCCAGCAGCTTAATGGGGGACAGGGGGAAATACGAGCAGTACTTC.

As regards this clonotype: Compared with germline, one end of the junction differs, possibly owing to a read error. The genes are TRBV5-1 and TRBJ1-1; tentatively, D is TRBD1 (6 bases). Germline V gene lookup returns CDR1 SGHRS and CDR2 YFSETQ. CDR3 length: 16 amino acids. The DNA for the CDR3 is TGCGCCAGCAGCTTGGTGGCAGGGGTGGGGAACATTGAAGCTTTCTTT. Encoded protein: CASSLVAGVGNIEAFF.

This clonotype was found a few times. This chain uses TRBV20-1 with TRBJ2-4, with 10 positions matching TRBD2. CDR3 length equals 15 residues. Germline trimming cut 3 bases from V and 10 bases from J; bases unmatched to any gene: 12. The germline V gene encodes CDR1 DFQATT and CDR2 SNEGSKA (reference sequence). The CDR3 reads CSARGLAGVGWIQYF. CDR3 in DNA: TGCAGTGCTAGGGGTCTAGCGGGAGTCGGTTGGATTCAGTACTTC.

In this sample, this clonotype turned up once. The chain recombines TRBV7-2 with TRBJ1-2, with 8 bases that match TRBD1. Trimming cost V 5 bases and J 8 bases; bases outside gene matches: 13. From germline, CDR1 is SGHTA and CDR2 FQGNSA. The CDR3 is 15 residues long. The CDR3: CASSPEGQGSNGYTF. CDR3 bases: TGTGCCAGCAGCCCTGAAGGACAGGGATCTAACGGCTACACCTTC. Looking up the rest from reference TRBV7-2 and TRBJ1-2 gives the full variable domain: GAGVSQSPSNKVTEKGKDVELRCDPISGHTALYWYRQSLGQGLEFLIYFQGNSAPDKSGLPSDRFSAERTGGSVSTLTIQRTQQEDSAVYLCASSPEGQGSNGYTFGSGTRLTVV.

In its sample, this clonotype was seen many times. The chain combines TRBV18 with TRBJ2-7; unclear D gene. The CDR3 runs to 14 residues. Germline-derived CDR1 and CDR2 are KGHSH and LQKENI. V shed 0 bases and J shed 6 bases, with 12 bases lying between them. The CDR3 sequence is CASSPPPPLREQYF. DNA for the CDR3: TGTGCCAGCTCACCACCGCCGCCTCTCCGCGAGCAGTACTTC.

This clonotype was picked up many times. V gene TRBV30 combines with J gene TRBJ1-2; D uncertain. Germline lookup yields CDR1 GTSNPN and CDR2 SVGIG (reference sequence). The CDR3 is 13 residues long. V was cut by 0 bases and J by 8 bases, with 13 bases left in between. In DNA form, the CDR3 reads TGTGCCTGGAGTGTACGTGCGTTAGGGGGCTACACCTTC. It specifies CAWSVRALGGYTF. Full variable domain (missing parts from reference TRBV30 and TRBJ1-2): SQTIHQWPATLVQPVGSPLSLECTVEGTSNPNLYWYRQAAGRGLQLLFYSVGIGQISSEVPQNLSASRPQDRQFILSSKKLLLSDSGFYLCAWSVRALGGYTFGSGTRLTVV.

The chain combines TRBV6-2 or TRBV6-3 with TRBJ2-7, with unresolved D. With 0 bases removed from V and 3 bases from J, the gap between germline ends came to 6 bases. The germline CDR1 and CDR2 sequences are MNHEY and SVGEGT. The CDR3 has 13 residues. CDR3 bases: TGTGCCAGCAGTTACTCAGGCCTCTACGAGCAGTACTTC. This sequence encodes CASSYSGLYEQYF.

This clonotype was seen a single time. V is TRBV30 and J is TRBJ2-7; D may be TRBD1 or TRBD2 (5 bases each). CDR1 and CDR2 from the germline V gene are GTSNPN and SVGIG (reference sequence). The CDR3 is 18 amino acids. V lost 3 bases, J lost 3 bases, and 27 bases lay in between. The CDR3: CAWSRSRYLGTSRYEQYF. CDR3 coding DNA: TGTGCCTGGAGCCGGAGTAGGTACTTGGGGACGTCCCGCTACGAGCAGTACTTC.

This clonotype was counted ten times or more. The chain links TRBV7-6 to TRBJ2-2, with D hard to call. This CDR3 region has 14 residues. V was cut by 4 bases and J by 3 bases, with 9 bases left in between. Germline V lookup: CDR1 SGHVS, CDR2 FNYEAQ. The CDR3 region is CASSSGLDTGELFF. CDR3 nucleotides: TGTGCCAGCAGCTCCGGCTTGGACACCGGGGAGCTGTTTTTT. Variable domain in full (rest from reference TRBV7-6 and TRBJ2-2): GAGVSQSPRYKVTKRGQDVALRCDPISGHVSLYWYRQALGQGPEFLTYFNYEAQQDKSGLPNDRFSAERPEGSISTLTIQRTEQRDSAMYRCASSSGLDTGELFFGEGSRLTVL.

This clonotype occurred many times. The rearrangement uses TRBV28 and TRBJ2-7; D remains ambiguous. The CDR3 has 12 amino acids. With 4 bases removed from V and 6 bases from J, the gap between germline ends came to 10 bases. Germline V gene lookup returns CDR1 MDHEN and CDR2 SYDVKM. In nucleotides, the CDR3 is TGTGCCAGCAGTTCCGGTTATCTCGAGCAGTACTTC. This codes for CASSSGYLEQYF. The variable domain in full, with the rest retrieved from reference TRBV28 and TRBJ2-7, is DVKVTQSSRYLVKRTGEKVFLECVQDMDHENMFWYRQDPGLGLRLIYFSYDVKMKEKGDIPEGYSVSREKKERFSLILESASTNQTSMYLCASSSGYLEQYFGPGTRLTVT.

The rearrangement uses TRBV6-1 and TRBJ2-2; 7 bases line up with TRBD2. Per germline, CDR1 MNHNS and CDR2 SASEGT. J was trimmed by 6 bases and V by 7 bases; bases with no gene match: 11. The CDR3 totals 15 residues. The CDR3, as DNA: TGTGCCAGCACCAAAACCGGACTAGACTCCGGGGAGCTGTTTTTT. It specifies CASTKTGLDSGELFF.

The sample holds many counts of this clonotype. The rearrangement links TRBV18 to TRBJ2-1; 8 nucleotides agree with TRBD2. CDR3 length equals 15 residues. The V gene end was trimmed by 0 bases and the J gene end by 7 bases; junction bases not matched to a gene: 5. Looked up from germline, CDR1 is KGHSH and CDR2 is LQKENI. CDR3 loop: CASSPPAGVLNEQFF. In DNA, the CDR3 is TGTGCCAGCTCACCACCAGCGGGAGTGTTGAATGAGCAGTTCTTC.

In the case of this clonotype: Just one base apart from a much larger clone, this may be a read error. CDR3 bases: TGCGCCAGCAGCCATCAATTCGACAGCTACAATGAGCAGTACTTC. Its protein product is CASSHQFDSYNEQYF. This chain uses TRBV5-1 with TRBJ2-1; TRBD1 might be the D (5 bases). TRBJ2-7 explains the end of the DNA better; the J call may be wrong. Germline V lookup: CDR1 SGHRS, CDR2 YFSETQ. CDR3 length: 15 residues.

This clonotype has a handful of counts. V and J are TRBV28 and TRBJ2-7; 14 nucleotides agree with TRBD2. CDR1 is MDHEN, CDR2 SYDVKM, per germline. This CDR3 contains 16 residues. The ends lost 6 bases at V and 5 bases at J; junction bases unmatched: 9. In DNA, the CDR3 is TGTGCCAGCAGAGGGACTAGCGGGAGCCGGGGGGACGAGCAGTACTTC. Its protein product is CASRGTSGSRGDEQYF.

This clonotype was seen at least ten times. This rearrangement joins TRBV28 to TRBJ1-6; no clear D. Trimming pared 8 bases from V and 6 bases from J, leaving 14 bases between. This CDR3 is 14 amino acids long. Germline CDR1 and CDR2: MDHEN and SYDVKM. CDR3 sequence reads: CASLTRVTNSPLHF. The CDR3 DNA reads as TGTGCCAGCTTGACGAGGGTAACTAATTCACCCCTCCACTTT.

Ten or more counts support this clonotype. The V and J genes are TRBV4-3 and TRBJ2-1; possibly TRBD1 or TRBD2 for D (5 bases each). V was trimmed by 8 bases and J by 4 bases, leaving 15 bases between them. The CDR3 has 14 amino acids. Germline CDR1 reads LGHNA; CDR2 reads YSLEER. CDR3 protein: CASRRDGLYNEQFF. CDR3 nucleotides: TGCGCCAGCCGCCGGGACGGACTTTACAATGAGCAGTTCTTC.